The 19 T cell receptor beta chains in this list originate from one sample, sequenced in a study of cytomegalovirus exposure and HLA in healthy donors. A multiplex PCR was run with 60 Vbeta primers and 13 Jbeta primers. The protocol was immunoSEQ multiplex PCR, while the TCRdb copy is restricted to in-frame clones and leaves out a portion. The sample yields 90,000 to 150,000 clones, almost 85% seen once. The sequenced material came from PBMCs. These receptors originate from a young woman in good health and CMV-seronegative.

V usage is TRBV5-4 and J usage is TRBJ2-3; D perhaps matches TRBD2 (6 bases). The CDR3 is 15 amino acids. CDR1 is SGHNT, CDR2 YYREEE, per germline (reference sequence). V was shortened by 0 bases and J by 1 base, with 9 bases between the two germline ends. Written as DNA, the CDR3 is TGTGCCAGCAGCTTGGGGTCTAGCGGCACAGATACGCAGTATTTT. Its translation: CASSLGSSGTDTQYF.

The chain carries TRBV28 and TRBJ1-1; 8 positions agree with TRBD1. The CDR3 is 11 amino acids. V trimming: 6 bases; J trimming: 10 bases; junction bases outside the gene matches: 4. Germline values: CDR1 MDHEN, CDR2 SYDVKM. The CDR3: CASSQGAGAFF. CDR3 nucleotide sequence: TGTGCCAGCAGCCAGGGGGCTGGAGCTTTCTTT.

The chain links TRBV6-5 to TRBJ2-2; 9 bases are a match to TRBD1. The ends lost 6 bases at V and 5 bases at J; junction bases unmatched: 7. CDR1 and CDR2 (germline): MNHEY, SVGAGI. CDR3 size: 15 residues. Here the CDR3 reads CASSPDRGGTGELFF. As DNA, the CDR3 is TGTGCCAGCAGCCCAGACAGGGGGGGTACCGGGGAGCTGTTTTTT.

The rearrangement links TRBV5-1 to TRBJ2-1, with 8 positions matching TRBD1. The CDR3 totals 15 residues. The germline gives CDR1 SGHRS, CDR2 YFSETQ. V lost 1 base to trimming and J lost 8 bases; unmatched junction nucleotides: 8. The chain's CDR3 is CASSLFTGGQYEQFF. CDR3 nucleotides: TGCGCCAGCAGCTTGTTCACAGGGGGACAGTATGAGCAGTTCTTC.

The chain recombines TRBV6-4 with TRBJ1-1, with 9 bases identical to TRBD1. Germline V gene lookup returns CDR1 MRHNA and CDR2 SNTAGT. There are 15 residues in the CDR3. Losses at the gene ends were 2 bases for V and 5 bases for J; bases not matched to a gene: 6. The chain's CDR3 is CASSDEGQGVTEAFF. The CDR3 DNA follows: TGTGCCAGCAGTGACGAGGGACAGGGAGTAACTGAAGCTTTCTTT.

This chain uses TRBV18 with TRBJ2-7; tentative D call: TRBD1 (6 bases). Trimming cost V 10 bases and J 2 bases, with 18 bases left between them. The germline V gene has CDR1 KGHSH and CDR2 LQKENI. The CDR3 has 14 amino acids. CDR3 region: CATKPTGHTYEQYF. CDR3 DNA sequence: TGTGCCACTAAACCGACAGGCCATACCTACGAGCAGTACTTC.

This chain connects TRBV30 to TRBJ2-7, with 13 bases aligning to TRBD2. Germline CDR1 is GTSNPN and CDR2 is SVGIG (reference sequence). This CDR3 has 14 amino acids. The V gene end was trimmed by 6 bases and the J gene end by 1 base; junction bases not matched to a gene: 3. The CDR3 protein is CACSLAGGSYEQYF. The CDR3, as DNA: TGTGCCTGCTCACTAGCGGGGGGGTCCTACGAGCAGTACTTC.

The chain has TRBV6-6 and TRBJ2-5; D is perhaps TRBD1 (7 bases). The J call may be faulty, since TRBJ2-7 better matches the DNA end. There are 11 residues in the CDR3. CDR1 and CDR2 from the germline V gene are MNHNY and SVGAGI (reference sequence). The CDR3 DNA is TGTGCCACAGGGGGGATCTACGAGCAGTACTTC. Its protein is CATGGIYEQYF.

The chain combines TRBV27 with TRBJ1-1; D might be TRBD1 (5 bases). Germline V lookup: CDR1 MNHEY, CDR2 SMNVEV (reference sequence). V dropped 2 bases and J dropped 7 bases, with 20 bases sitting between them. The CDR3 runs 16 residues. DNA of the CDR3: TGTGCCAGCAGTTTACGTGGCAGGGAGGGGTATGGTGAAGCTTTCTTT. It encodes CASSLRGREGYGEAFF.

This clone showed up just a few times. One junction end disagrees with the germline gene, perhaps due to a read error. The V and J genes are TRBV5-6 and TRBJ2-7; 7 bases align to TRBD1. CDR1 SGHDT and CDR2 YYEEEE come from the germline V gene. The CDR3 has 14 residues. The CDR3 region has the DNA TGTGCCAGCAGCTTGGGACAGGGTTTCTACAAGCAGTACTTC. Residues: CASSLGQGFYKQYF.

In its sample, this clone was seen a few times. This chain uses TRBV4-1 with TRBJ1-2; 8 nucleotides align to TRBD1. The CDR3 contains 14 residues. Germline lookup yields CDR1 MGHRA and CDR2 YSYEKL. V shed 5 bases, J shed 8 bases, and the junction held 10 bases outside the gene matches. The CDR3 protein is CASSGLTGARGYTF. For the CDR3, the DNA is TGCGCCAGCAGCGGATTGACAGGGGCTCGGGGCTACACCTTC.

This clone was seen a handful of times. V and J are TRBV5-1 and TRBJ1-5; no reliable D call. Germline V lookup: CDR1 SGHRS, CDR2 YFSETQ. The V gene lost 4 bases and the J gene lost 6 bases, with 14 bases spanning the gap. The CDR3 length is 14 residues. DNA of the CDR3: TGCGCCAGCAGCATAGACCCCGGAGGTCAGCCCCAGCATTTT. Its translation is CASSIDPGGQPQHF.

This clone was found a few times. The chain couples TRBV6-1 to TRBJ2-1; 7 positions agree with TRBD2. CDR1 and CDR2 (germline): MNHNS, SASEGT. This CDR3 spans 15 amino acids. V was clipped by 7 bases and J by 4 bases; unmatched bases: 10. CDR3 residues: CASIEGRGLYNEQFF. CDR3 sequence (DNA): TGTGCCAGCATCGAGGGGAGGGGACTTTACAATGAGCAGTTCTTC.

The CDR3 loop is CASSLGGPPSYEQYF. The DNA for the CDR3 is TGCGCCAGCAGCTTGGGGGGGCCCCCTTCCTACGAGCAGTACTTC. This chain joins TRBV5-1 and TRBJ2-7; D possibly corresponds to TRBD1 (6 bases). CDR1 is SGHRS and CDR2 is YFSETQ in the germline V gene. The CDR3 totals 15 residues. V was trimmed by 0 bases and J by 1 base, leaving 11 bases between them. The variable domain in full, completed from reference TRBV5-1 and TRBJ2-7, reads KAGVTQTPRYLIKTRGQQVTLSCSPISGHRSVSWYQQTPGQGLQFLFEYFSETQRNKGNFPGRFSGRQFSNSRSEMNVSTLELGDSALYLCASSLGGPPSYEQYFGPGTRLTVT.

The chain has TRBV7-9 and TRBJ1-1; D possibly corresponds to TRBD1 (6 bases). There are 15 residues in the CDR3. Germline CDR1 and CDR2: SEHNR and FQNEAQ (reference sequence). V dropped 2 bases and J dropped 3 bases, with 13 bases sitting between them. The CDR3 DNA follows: TGTGCCAGCAGCTTACCCATACAGGGTTACACTGAAGCTTTCTTT. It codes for CASSLPIQGYTEAFF.

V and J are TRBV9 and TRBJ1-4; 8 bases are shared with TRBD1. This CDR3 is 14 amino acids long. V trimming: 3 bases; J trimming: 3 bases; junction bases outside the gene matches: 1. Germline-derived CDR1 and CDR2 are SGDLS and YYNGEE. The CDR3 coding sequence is TGTGCCAGCAGCGCACAGGGGGCTAATGAAAAACTGTTTTTT. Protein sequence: CASSAQGANEKLFF.

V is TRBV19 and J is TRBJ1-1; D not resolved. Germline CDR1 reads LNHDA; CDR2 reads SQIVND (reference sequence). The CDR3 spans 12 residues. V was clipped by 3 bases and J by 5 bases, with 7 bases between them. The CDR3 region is CASSMSVTEAFF. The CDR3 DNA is TGTGCCAGTAGTATGTCAGTAACTGAAGCTTTCTTT.

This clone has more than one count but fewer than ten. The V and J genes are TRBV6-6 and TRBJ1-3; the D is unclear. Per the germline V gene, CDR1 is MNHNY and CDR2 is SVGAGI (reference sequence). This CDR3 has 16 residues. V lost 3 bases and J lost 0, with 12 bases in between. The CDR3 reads CASSYGDKFSGNTIYF. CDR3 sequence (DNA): TGTGCCAGCAGTTATGGTGACAAGTTCTCTGGAAACACCATATATTTT.

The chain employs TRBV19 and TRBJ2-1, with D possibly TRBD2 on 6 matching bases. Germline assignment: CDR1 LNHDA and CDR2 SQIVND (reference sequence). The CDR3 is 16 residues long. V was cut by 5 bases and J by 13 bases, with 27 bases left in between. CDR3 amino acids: CASSDTRGVRRGGQFF. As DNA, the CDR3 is TGTGCCAGTAGTGATACTAGAGGGGTCCGGAGGGGAGGTCAGTTCTTC.